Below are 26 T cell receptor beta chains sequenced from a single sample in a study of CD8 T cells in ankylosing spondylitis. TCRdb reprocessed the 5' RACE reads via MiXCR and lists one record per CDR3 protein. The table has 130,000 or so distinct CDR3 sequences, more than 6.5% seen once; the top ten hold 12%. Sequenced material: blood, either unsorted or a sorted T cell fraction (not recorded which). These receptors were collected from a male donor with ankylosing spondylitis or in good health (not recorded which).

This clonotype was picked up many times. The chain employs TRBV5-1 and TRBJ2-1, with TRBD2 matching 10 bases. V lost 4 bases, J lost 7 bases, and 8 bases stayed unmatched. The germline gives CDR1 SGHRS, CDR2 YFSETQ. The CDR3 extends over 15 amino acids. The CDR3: CASSTPAGGANEQFF. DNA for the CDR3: TGCGCCAGCAGCACACCAGCGGGGGGGGCGAATGAGCAGTTCTTC.

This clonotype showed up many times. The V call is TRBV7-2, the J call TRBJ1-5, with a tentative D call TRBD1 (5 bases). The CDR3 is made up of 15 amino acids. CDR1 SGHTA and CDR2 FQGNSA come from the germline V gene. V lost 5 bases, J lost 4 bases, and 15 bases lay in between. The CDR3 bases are TGTGCCAGCAGCCAAAAGGCGGGGGGGAATCAGCCCCAGCATTTT. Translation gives CASSQKAGGNQPQHF.

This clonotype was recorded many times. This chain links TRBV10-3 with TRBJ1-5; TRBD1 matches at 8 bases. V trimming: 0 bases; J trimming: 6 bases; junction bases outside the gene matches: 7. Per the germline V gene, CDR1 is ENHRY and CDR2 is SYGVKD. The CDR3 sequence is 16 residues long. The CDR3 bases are TGTGCCATCAGTGAGTCGAGACAGGGGTTAAGTCAGCCCCAGCATTTT. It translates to CAISESRQGLSQPQHF.

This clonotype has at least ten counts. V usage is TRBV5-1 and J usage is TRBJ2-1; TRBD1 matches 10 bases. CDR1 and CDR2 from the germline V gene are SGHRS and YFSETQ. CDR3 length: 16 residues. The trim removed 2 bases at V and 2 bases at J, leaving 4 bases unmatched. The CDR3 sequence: CASSFRDRGTYNEQFF. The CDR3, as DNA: TGCGCCAGCAGCTTCCGGGACAGGGGAACCTACAATGAGCAGTTCTTC.

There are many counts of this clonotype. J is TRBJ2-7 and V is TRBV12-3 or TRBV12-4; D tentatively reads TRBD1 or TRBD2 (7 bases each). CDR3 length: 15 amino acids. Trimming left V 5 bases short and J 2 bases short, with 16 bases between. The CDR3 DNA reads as TGTGCCAGCAGTCCCCAGACAGGGAGGGCCTACGAGCAGTACTTC. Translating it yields CASSPQTGRAYEQYF.

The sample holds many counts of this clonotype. CDR3 sequence reads: CASSFGGVQRPQHF. In DNA form, the CDR3 reads TGTGCCAGCAGTTTTGGGGGGGTCCAGCGGCCCCAGCATTTT. This sequence joins TRBV28 and TRBJ1-5; tentative D call: TRBD1 (5 bases). Germline V gene data show CDR1 as MDHEN and CDR2 as SYDVKM. The CDR3 runs 14 residues. Trimming pared 3 bases from V and 9 bases from J, leaving 15 bases between.

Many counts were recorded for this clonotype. CDR3 DNA sequence: TGCGCCAGCAGCTTCGGTGGCGAGCAGTACTTC. Protein product: CASSFGGEQYF. The V call is TRBV5-1, the J call TRBJ2-7, with no clear D. CDR1 is SGHRS and CDR2 is YFSETQ in the germline V gene. V lost 2 bases, J lost 6 bases, and 6 bases lay in between. The CDR3 totals 11 residues. Looking up the rest from reference TRBV5-1 and TRBJ2-7 gives the full variable domain: KAGVTQTPRYLIKTRGQQVTLSCSPISGHRSVSWYQQTPGQGLQFLFEYFSETQRNKGNFPGRFSGRQFSNSRSEMNVSTLELGDSALYLCASSFGGEQYFGPGTRLTVT.

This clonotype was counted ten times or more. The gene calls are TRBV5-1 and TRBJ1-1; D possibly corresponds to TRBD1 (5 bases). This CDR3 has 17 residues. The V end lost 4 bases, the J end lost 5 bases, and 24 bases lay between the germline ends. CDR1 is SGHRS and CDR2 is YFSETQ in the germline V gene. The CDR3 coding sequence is TGCGCCAGCAGCCCGGACAACGACCCGCTTCTGGATACTGAAGCTTTCTTT. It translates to CASSPDNDPLLDTEAFF.

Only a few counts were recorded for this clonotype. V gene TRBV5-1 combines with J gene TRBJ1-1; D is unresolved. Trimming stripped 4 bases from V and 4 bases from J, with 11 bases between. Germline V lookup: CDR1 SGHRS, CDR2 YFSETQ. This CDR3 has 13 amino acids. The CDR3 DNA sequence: TGCGCCAGCAGCCCCCGGGAAAGCACTGAAGCTTTCTTT. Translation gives CASSPRESTEAFF.

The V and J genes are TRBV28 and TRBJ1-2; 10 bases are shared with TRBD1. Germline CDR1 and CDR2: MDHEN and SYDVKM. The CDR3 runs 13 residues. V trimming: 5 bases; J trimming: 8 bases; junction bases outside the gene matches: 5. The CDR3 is CASSGTGVVGYTF. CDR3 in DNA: TGTGCCAGCAGTGGGACAGGGGTTGTCGGCTACACCTTC.

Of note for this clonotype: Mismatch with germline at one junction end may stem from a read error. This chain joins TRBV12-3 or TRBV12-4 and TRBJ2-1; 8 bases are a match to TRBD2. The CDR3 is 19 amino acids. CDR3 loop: CAISLRQILAGPTYNEQFF. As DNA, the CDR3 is TGTGCCATCAGTCTGCGGCAGATCCTAGCGGGCCCAACCTACAATGAGCAGTTCTTC.

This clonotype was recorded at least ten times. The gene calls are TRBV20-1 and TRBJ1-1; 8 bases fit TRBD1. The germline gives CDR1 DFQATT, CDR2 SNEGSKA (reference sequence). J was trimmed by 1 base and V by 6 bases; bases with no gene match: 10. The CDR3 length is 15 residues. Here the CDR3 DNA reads TGCAGTGCCAGCGTAGCAGGGGGCTCGAACACTGAAGCTTTCTTT. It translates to CSASVAGGSNTEAFF.

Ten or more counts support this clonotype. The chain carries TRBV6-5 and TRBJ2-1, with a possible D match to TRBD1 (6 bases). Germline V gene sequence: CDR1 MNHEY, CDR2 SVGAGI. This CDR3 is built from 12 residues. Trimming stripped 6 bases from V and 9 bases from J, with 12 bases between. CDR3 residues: CASRSGDREQFF. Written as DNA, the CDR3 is TGTGCCAGCAGATCAGGGGATCGTGAGCAGTTCTTC.

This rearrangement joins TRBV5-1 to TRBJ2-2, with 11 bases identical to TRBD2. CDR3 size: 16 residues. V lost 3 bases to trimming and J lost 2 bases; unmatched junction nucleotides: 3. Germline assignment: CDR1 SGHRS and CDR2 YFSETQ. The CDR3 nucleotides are TGCGCCAGCAGCTGGGGACTAGCGGCTAACACCGGGGAGCTGTTTTTT. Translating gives CASSWGLAANTGELFF.

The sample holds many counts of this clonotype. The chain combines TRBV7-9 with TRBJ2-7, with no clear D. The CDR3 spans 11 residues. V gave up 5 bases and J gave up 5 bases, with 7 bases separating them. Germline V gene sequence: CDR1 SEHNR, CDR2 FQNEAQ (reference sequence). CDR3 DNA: TGTGCCAGCAGCCGTCTTGACGAGCAGTACTTC. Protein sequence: CASSRLDEQYF. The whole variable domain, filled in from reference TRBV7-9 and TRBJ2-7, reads DTGVSQNPRHKITKRGQNVTFRCDPISEHNRLYWYRQTLGQGPEFLTYFQNEAQLEKSRLLSDRFSAERPKGSFSTLEIQRTEQGDSAMYLCASSRLDEQYFGPGTRLTVT.

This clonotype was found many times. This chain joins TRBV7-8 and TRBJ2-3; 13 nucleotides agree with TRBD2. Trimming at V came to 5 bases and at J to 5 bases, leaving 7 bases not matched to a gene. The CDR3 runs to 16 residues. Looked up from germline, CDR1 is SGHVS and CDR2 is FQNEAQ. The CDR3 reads CASSAGLAGAGDTQYF. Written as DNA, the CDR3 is TGTGCCAGCAGCGCCGGACTAGCGGGAGCGGGAGATACGCAGTATTTT.

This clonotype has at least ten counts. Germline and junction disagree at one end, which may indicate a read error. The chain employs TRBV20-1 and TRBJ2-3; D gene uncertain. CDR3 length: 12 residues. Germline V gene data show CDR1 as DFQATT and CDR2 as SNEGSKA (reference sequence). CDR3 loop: CSAREALNTQYF. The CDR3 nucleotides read TGCAGTGCTCGAGAGGCGCTGAATACGCAGTATTTT.

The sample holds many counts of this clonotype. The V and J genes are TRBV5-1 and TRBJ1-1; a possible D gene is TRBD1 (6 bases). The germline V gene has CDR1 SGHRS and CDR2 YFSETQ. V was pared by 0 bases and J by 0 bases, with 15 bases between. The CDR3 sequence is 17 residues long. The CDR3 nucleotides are TGCGCCAGCAGCTTGGATAGGGGGAACATTATGAACACTGAAGCTTTCTTT. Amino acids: CASSLDRGNIMNTEAFF.

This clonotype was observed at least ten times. This CDR3 reads CASSLWGQTNNYGYTF. CDR3 in DNA: TGTGCCAGCAGTTTATGGGGGCAGACCAATAACTATGGCTACACCTTC. The chain is built from TRBV28 and TRBJ1-2, with D perhaps matching TRBD1 (5 bases). CDR1 is MDHEN and CDR2 is SYDVKM in the germline V gene. With 0 bases removed from V and 1 base from J, the gap between germline ends came to 12 bases. CDR3 size: 16 residues.

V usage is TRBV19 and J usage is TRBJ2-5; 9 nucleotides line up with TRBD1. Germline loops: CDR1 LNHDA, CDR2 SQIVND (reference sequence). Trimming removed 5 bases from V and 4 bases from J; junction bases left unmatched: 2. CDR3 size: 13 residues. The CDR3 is CASSEDRGETQYF. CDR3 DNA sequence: TGTGCCAGTAGTGAGGACAGGGGAGAGACCCAGTACTTC.

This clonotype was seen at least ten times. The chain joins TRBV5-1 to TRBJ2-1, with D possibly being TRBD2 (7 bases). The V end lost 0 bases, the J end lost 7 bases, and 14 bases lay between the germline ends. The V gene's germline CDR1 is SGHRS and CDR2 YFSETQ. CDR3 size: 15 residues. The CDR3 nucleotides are TGCGCCAGCAGCTTGGCCTGGGGGGGCAGGAATGAGCAGTTCTTC. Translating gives CASSLAWGGRNEQFF.

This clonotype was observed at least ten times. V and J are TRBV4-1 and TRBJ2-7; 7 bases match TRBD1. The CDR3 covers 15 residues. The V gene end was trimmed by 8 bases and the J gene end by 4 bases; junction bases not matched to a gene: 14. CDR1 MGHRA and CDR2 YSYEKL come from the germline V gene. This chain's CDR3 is CASRPQGTAEYEQYF. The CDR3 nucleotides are TGCGCCAGCCGCCCTCAGGGGACAGCCGAATACGAGCAGTACTTC.

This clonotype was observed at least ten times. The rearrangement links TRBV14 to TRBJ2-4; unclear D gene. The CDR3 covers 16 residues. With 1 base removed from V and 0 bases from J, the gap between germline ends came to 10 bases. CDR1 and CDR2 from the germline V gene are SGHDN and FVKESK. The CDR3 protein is CASSQGNNLAKNIQYF. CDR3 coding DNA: TGTGCCAGCAGCCAAGGCAACAATCTAGCCAAAAACATTCAGTACTTC.

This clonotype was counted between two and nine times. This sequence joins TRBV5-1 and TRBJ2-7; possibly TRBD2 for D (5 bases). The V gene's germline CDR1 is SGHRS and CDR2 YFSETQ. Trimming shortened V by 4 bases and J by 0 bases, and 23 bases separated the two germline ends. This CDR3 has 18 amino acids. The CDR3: CASSPGSALRASSYEQYF. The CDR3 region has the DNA TGCGCCAGCAGCCCGGGGAGTGCATTGCGGGCCTCCTCCTACGAGCAGTACTTC.

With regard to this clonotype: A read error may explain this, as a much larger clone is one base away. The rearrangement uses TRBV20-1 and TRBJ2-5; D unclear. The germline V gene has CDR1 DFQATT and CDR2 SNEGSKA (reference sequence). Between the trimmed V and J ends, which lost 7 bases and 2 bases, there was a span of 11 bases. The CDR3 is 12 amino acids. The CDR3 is CSGSDVQETQYF. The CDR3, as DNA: TGCAGTGGTTCTGACGTACAAGAGACCCAGTACTTC.

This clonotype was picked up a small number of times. The CDR3 DNA sequence: TGTGCCAGCAGTCCCGGAGCAGTCGGGATTGAAGCTTTCTTT. Its translation is CASSPGAVGIEAFF. J is TRBJ1-1 and V is TRBV3-1; D unresolved. CDR3 length: 14 amino acids. Germline V gene lookup returns CDR1 LGHDT and CDR2 YNNKEL (reference sequence). Trimming pared 6 bases from V and 7 bases from J, leaving 18 bases between.